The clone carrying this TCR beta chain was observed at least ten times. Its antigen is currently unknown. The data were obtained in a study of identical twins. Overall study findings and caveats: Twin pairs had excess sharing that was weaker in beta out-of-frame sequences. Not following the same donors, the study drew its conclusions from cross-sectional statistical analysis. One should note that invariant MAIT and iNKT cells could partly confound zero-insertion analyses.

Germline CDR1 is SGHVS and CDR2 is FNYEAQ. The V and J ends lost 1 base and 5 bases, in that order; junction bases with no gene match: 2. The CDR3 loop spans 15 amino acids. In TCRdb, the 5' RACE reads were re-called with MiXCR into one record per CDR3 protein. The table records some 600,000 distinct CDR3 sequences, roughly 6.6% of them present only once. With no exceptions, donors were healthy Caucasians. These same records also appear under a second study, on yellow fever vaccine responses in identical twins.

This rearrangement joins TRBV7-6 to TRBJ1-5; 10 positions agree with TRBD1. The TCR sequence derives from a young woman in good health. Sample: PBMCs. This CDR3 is CASSLEGTGDQPQHF. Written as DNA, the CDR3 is TGTGCCAGCAGCTTAGAAGGGACAGGGGATCAGCCCCAGCATTTT. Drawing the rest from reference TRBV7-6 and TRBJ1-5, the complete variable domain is GAGVSQSPRYKVTKRGQDVALRCDPISGHVSLYWYRQALGQGPEFLTYFNYEAQQDKSGLPNDRFSAERPEGSISTLTIQRTEQRDSAMYRCASSLEGTGDQPQHFGDGTRLSIL.